These 15 T cell receptor beta chains share one sample of origin, sequenced in a study of blood T cells in healthy people across ages. Alongside a J-beta primer mix, a sample-barcoded 5' primer served in a second PCR lasting 7 to 11 cycles. TCRdb independently ran MiXCR on the 5' RACE reads; one entry per CDR3 protein. The profile shows around 1.1 million distinct CDR3 sequences, roughly two fifths of them singletons. Sequenced: blood. These TCRs come from a man aged 18-30 years in good health.

This clonotype has just one count. The chain is built from TRBV19 and TRBJ1-6; TRBD1 is a possible D gene (6 bases). Germline CDR1 LNHDA, CDR2 SQIVND (reference sequence). The CDR3 spans 16 residues. V lost 4 bases and J lost 7, with 17 bases in between. CDR3: CASSTRPEGGNSPLHF. CDR3 DNA: TGTGCCAGTAGTACCCGACCCGAGGGGGGCAATTCACCCCTCCACTTT.

This clonotype has only one observation. J is TRBJ2-1 and V is TRBV5-6, with a weak D call TRBD2 (5 bases). Germline V lookup: CDR1 SGHDT, CDR2 YYEEEE. V was clipped by 3 bases and J by 9 bases, with 13 bases between them. The CDR3 is 13 amino acids. The CDR3 DNA follows: TGTGCCAGCAGCTGGGAATCTCGGGGTGAGCAGTTCTTC. This sequence encodes CASSWESRGEQFF.

This chain links TRBV6-2 or TRBV6-3 with TRBJ2-1, with D perhaps TRBD2 (6 bases). The CDR3 is made up of 16 amino acids. Germline V gene sequence: CDR1 MNHEY, CDR2 SVGEGT. The germline V and J ends were trimmed by 5 bases and 1 base, with 15 bases remaining between them. This chain's CDR3 is CASSVRGGVSYNEQFF. For the CDR3, the DNA is TGTGCCAGCAGTGTGAGGGGCGGGGTTTCCTACAATGAGCAGTTCTTC.

This rearrangement joins TRBV24-1 to TRBJ2-1; D perhaps matches TRBD2 (5 bases). This CDR3 has 15 residues. Trimming took 2 bases from V and 9 from J, leaving 16 bases between them. The germline V gene has CDR1 KGHDR and CDR2 SFDVKD. CDR3 loop: CATSDSGLGTSEQFF. CDR3 sequence (DNA): TGTGCCACCAGTGATTCCGGACTGGGAACAAGTGAGCAGTTCTTC.

V gene TRBV24-1 combines with J gene TRBJ1-1; D remains unclear. From germline, CDR1 is KGHDR and CDR2 SFDVKD. The V end lost 7 bases, the J end lost 2 bases, and 10 bases lay between the germline ends. This CDR3 has 13 residues. CDR3 coding DNA: TGTGCCACCAGACCGACGGAAAACACTGAAGCTTTCTTT. Translation gives CATRPTENTEAFF.

This clonotype has a handful of counts. J is TRBJ2-1 and V is TRBV4-1; weak D call: TRBD1 (6 bases). Germline-derived CDR1 and CDR2 are MGHRA and YSYEKL. The germline V and J ends were trimmed by 1 base and 8 bases, with 18 bases remaining between them. The CDR3 runs 16 residues. CDR3 in DNA: TGCGCCAGCAGCCAAGGTACAGGGCCAGTCGGGGATGAGCAGTTCTTC. Translated: CASSQGTGPVGDEQFF.

A few counts support this clonotype. V usage is TRBV12-3 or TRBV12-4 and J usage is TRBJ1-2, with 9 nucleotides matching TRBD1. Losses at the gene ends were 6 bases for V and 6 bases for J; bases not matched to a gene: 5. CDR3 length: 13 amino acids. CDR3 loop: CASRTGGEDGYTF. The CDR3, as DNA: TGTGCCAGCAGAACAGGGGGCGAAGATGGCTACACCTTC.

The chain is built from TRBV29-1 and TRBJ2-1, with TRBD1 as a possible D gene (6 bases). The CDR3 loop spans 13 amino acids. Per germline, CDR1 SQVTM and CDR2 ANQGSEA. Trimming left V 6 bases short and J 5 bases short, with 14 bases between. This CDR3 is CSVGRTENNEQFF. The CDR3 bases are TGCAGCGTAGGTAGGACAGAGAACAATGAGCAGTTCTTC.

The table lists this clonotype with a few counts. The chain joins TRBV25-1 to TRBJ1-4; D possibly corresponds to TRBD1 (5 bases). Germline CDR1 and CDR2: MGHDK and SYGVNS. This CDR3 has 14 residues. V lost 2 bases and J lost 8, with 12 bases in between. CDR3 bases: TGTGCCAGCAGTGAAGAAGGGGAGTGGGAAAAACTGTTTTTT. Protein product: CASSEEGEWEKLFF.

As for this clonotype: At one end, the junction sequence differs from germline, possibly due to a read error. The rearrangement uses TRBV5-1 and TRBJ2-7, with TRBD2 as a possible D gene (5 bases). Germline lookup yields CDR1 SGHRS and CDR2 YFSETQ. The CDR3 length is 16 residues. CDR3 bases: TGCGTCAGCGTTCAGAGGACTCCCTCGAGCTCCTACGAGCAGTACTTC. Its protein is CVSVQRTPSSSYEQYF. The variable domain in full, completed from reference TRBV5-1 and TRBJ2-7, reads KAGVTQTPRYLIKTRGQQVTLSCSPISGHRSVSWYQQTPGQGLQFLFEYFSETQRNKGNFPGRFSGRQFSNSRSEMNVSTLELGDSALYLCVSVQRTPSSSYEQYFGPGTRLTVT.

The CDR3 spells CASSGELSGASSYNEQFF. In DNA form, the CDR3 reads TGCGCCAGCAGCGGAGAACTTAGCGGGGCGAGCTCCTACAATGAGCAGTTCTTC. The chain joins TRBV4-3 to TRBJ2-1, with 8 bases aligning to TRBD2. In germline, CDR1 is LGHNA, CDR2 YSLEER. With V trimmed by 5 bases and J by 0 bases, 12 bases remained unmatched. The CDR3 extends over 18 amino acids.

This rearrangement joins TRBV29-1 to TRBJ2-7, with D unclear. Germline V gene lookup returns CDR1 SQVTM and CDR2 ANQGSEA. The CDR3 is made up of 17 amino acids. V was pared by 0 bases and J by 7 bases, with 25 bases between. The CDR3 is CSVEDDRTGLDHNEQYF. The CDR3 nucleotides read TGCAGCGTTGAAGATGATCGGACGGGCCTCGACCACAATGAGCAGTACTTC.

This clonotype has only a few counts. A read error may explain this, as a much larger clone is one base away. The J gene is TRBJ2-3, the V gene TRBV4-2; TRBD1 aligns across 9 bases. Looked up from germline, CDR1 is LGHNA and CDR2 is YNFKEQ. The CDR3 is 15 amino acids. The V and J ends lost 6 bases and 4 bases, in that order; junction bases with no gene match: 8. The CDR3 nucleotides are TGTGCCAGCAGGGGACGGGACAGGGTGGCAGATACGCAGTATTTT. As protein: CASRGRDRVADTQYF.

The chain uses TRBV29-1 and TRBJ1-1; D is unresolved. Per the germline V gene, CDR1 is SQVTM and CDR2 is ANQGSEA. The V and J ends lost 0 bases and 0 bases respectively, with 8 bases between them. This CDR3 has 14 residues. The chain's CDR3 is CSVEEETMNTEAFF. The CDR3 DNA follows: TGCAGCGTTGAAGAGGAGACGATGAACACTGAAGCTTTCTTT.

V gene TRBV4-3 combines with J gene TRBJ1-2; no definite D call. The V and J ends lost 0 bases and 5 bases respectively, with 13 bases between them. The CDR3 has 15 amino acids. Germline V gives CDR1 LGHNA, CDR2 YSLEER. This chain's CDR3 is CASSQDPGVGYGYTF. The CDR3 region has the DNA TGCGCCAGCAGCCAAGATCCCGGGGTAGGATATGGCTACACCTTC.